The clone carrying this T cell receptor (beta chain) was detected only once. V lost 3 bases and J lost 0, with 9 bases in between. Germline CDR1 and CDR2: MDHEN and SYDVKM. This CDR3 is built from 15 residues. These data are taken from a study of blood T cell repertoires in COVID-19. Study background: Sample material is recorded as cDNA or gDNA derived from T cells, B-cell-depleted T cells, or PBMCs.

All recovered Cohort 3 donors got two negative PCRs, got clearance, or saw symptom resolution. TCRdb's table, derived via immunoSEQ multiplex PCR, lists solely in-frame clones and lacks some. The data show fewer than 400,000 clones, approximately 89% seen once. The rearrangement links TRBV28 to TRBJ1-3; D not certain. The sample taken for sequencing was PBMCs or T cells enriched from blood (not recorded which). The TCR sequence derives from a man younger than 40 who had recovered from COVID-19. The CDR3 DNA reads TGTGCCAGCAGTTTCTTCGGGAGCTCTGGAAACACCATATATTTT. This encodes CASSFFGSSGNTIYF.